One sample yielded the 28 T cell receptor beta chains listed below, sequenced in a study of shared clonotypes between healthy human individuals. Sequenced by immunoSEQ multiplex PCR; TCRdb stores in-frame clones only, minus some. There are roughly 2.1 million clones in the sample; about 93% occur only once, and 1.7% lies in the top ten. CD8 cells classed as naive were CD45RO-negative and positively selected for CCR7, excluding terminally differentiated effector memory CD45RA+ cells. The sequencing input was naive CD8+ T cells from PBMCs. These receptors all come from a man in his late teens or twenties in good health. Some clones in this sample may be carry-over from other donors' samples.

This chain connects TRBV7-6 to TRBJ1-2; D is perhaps TRBD1 (5 bases). The germline V gene encodes CDR1 SGHVS and CDR2 FNYEAQ. The CDR3 extends over 15 amino acids. V lost 1 base and J lost 4, with 13 bases in between. The CDR3 region is CASSLGTQGAYGYTF. The CDR3 DNA is TGTGCCAGCAGCTTAGGTACCCAGGGAGCCTATGGCTACACCTTC.

This chain joins TRBV4-1 and TRBJ2-7; 9 bases line up with TRBD2. V shed 5 bases, J shed 2 bases, and the junction held 7 bases outside the gene matches. Germline V gene sequence: CDR1 MGHRA, CDR2 YSYEKL. The CDR3 runs to 15 residues. The CDR3 reads CASSFSTSGPYEQYF. CDR3 nucleotides: TGCGCCAGCAGCTTTTCGACTAGCGGTCCCTACGAGCAGTACTTC.

CDR3 bases: TGTGCCAGCAGCTCAAGGGACAGCGGGGGTAGGGAAGCTTTCTTT. Protein: CASSSRDSGGREAFF. The V call is TRBV13, the J call TRBJ1-1, with 7 nucleotides matching TRBD1. The CDR3 sequence is 15 residues long. V trimming: 4 bases; J trimming: 8 bases; junction bases outside the gene matches: 13. The germline gives CDR1 PRHDT, CDR2 FYEKMQ (reference sequence).

The rearrangement uses TRBV10-3 and TRBJ2-1; tentative D call: TRBD2 (5 bases). The CDR3 has 16 amino acids. V lost 2 bases to trimming and J lost 1 base, with 12 bases between them. The germline V gene has CDR1 ENHRY and CDR2 SYGVKD. The chain's CDR3 is CAISETLSGSYNEQFF. The CDR3, as DNA: TGTGCCATCAGTGAGACCCTATCGGGATCCTACAATGAGCAGTTCTTC.

The gene calls are TRBV7-9 and TRBJ2-6, with unresolved D. CDR3 size: 15 residues. Germline V gene lookup returns CDR1 SEHNR and CDR2 FQNEAQ (reference sequence). Trimming stripped 1 base from V and 0 bases from J, with 4 bases between. CDR3 sequence: CASSLVPSGANVLTF. The DNA of the CDR3 is TGTGCCAGCAGCTTAGTGCCCTCTGGGGCCAACGTCCTGACTTTC.

This rearrangement joins TRBV5-1 to TRBJ2-1; the match to TRBD1 covers 8 bases. CDR3 length equals 16 residues. CDR1 SGHRS and CDR2 YFSETQ come from the germline V gene. V trimming: 0 bases; J trimming: 7 bases; junction bases outside the gene matches: 9. DNA for the CDR3: TGCGCCAGCAGCTTGGTAGGGCCAGGGGGCTGGAATGAGCAGTTCTTC. It translates to CASSLVGPGGWNEQFF.

This clone occurred a few times. Distinct nucleotide sequences in the sample also encode this CDR3. This chain links TRBV4-1 with TRBJ2-7; D is unclear. V gave up 1 base and J gave up 2 bases, with 3 bases separating them. Germline CDR1 is MGHRA and CDR2 is YSYEKL. The CDR3 has 12 amino acids. Here the CDR3 reads CASSQGPYEQYF. CDR3 DNA: TGCGCCAGCAGCCAAGGGCCCTACGAGCAGTACTTC.

This chain uses TRBV10-1 with TRBJ2-2, with 10 bases aligning to TRBD1. This CDR3 has 14 residues. Germline V lookup: CDR1 WNHNN, CDR2 SYGVQD (reference sequence). V lost 3 bases and J lost 6; bases outside the gene matches: 1. CDR3 in amino acids: CASSDGTGAGELFF. In nucleotides, the CDR3 is TGCGCCAGCAGTGATGGGACAGGGGCCGGGGAGCTGTTTTTT.

The chain combines TRBV28 with TRBJ2-7; D gene ambiguous. The CDR3 sequence is 14 residues long. Germline CDR1 and CDR2: MDHEN and SYDVKM. Trimming cost V 3 bases and J 3 bases, with 12 bases left between them. The CDR3 spells CASSFGSWDYEQYF. The CDR3 coding sequence is TGTGCCAGCAGTTTCGGGTCATGGGACTACGAGCAGTACTTC.

V usage is TRBV9 and J usage is TRBJ2-6, with D possibly matching TRBD1 (6 bases). The CDR3 has 16 amino acids. Germline V gene sequence: CDR1 SGDLS, CDR2 YYNGEE. Trimming shortened V by 3 bases and J by 1 base, and 11 bases separated the two germline ends. The CDR3 spells CASSADRFSGANVLTF. CDR3 bases: TGTGCCAGCAGCGCGGACAGATTTTCTGGGGCCAACGTCCTGACTTTC.

CDR3 region: CASSDGESYGYTF. The DNA for the CDR3 is TGTGCCAGCAGCGACGGGGAGTCCTATGGCTACACCTTC. The chain links TRBV9 to TRBJ1-2; D is unclear. Per the germline V gene, CDR1 is SGDLS and CDR2 is YYNGEE. Trimming pared 3 bases from V and 4 bases from J, leaving 10 bases between. The CDR3 is 13 residues long.

V and J are TRBV7-9 and TRBJ1-1; 8 bases line up with TRBD1. The V and J ends lost 4 bases and 5 bases, in that order; junction bases with no gene match: 9. The CDR3 runs 15 residues. Germline loops: CDR1 SEHNR, CDR2 FQNEAQ (reference sequence). CDR3 sequence reads: CASSSPDRGETEAFF. In DNA, the CDR3 is TGTGCCAGCAGCTCTCCCGACAGGGGCGAGACTGAAGCTTTCTTT.

The chain is built from TRBV11-2 and TRBJ1-1; maybe TRBD1 (5 bases). The CDR3 sequence is 12 residues long. The germline CDR1 and CDR2 sequences are SGHAT and FQNNGV. V dropped 4 bases and J dropped 3 bases, with 6 bases sitting between them. The CDR3 loop reads CASSSGYTEAFF. The CDR3, as DNA: TGTGCCAGCAGCTCAGGGTACACTGAAGCTTTCTTT. Combining the CDR3 with reference TRBV11-2 and TRBJ1-1 gives the whole variable domain EAGVAQSPRYKIIEKRQSVAFWCNPISGHATLYWYQQILGQGPKLLIQFQNNGVVDDSQLPKDRFSAERLKGVDSTLKIQPAKLEDSAVYLCASSSGYTEAFFGQGTRLTVV.

As DNA, the CDR3 is TGCGCCAGCAGCCTAACGACTAGCGGGGTCCGCTCCTACAATGAGCAGTTCTTC. Protein product: CASSLTTSGVRSYNEQFF. The chain combines TRBV4-1 with TRBJ2-1; 11 bases fit TRBD2. CDR1 and CDR2 from the germline V gene are MGHRA and YSYEKL. J was trimmed by 0 bases and V by 4 bases; bases with no gene match: 8. The CDR3 totals 18 residues.

This clone has more than one count but fewer than ten. This rearrangement joins TRBV10-1 to TRBJ1-2; D gene uncertain. Trimming shortened V by 2 bases and J by 7 bases, and 11 bases separated the two germline ends. Germline CDR1 is WNHNN and CDR2 is SYGVQD (reference sequence). This CDR3 comprises 13 residues. The CDR3 is CASSEGRSTGYTF. DNA for the CDR3: TGCGCCAGCAGTGAGGGGAGGTCGACTGGCTACACCTTC.

The rearrangement uses TRBV18 and TRBJ2-5; D possibly corresponds to TRBD2 (6 bases). V gave up 2 bases and J gave up 5 bases, with 18 bases separating them. The CDR3 loop spans 16 amino acids. Germline CDR1 is KGHSH and CDR2 is LQKENI. CDR3 region: CASSPSYRDLAETQYF. The CDR3 DNA reads as TGTGCCAGCTCACCATCCTATAGGGACTTGGCGGAGACCCAGTACTTC. Supplemented by reference TRBV18 and TRBJ2-5, the full variable domain reads NAGVMQNPRHLVRRRGQEARLRCSPMKGHSHVYWYRQLPEEGLKFMVYLQKENIIDESGMPKERFSAEFPKEGPSILRIQQVVRGDSAAYFCASSPSYRDLAETQYFGPGTRLLVL.

This chain joins TRBV7-9 and TRBJ1-1; no reliable D call. Germline loops: CDR1 SEHNR, CDR2 FQNEAQ (reference sequence). The CDR3 is 16 residues long. Deletions cut 3 bases from V and 0 bases from J, with 14 bases between. Written as DNA, the CDR3 is TGTGCCAGCAGCTTTGATTGGCCGAAATTGAACACTGAAGCTTTCTTT. It is translated as CASSFDWPKLNTEAFF.

V and J are TRBV9 and TRBJ2-1, with 9 bases fitting TRBD2. The germline V gene has CDR1 SGDLS and CDR2 YYNGEE. There are 14 residues in the CDR3. Unmatched junction bases numbered 6, after V lost 4 bases and J lost 7 bases. This chain's CDR3 is CASSTRGLANEQFF. The CDR3 DNA is TGTGCCAGCAGCACCCGCGGACTAGCGAATGAGCAGTTCTTC. The full variable domain, in which reference TRBV9 and TRBJ2-1 provide the parts outside the CDR3, is DSGVTQTPKHLITATGQRVTLRCSPRSGDLSVYWYQQSLDQGLQFLIQYYNGEERAKGNILERFSAQQFPDLHSELNLSSLELGDSALYFCASSTRGLANEQFFGPGTRLTVL.

V gene TRBV27 combines with J gene TRBJ1-2; D unclear. The CDR3 has 14 amino acids. Germline loops: CDR1 MNHEY, CDR2 SMNVEV (reference sequence). Trimming cost V 4 bases and J 4 bases, with 13 bases left between them. The CDR3 sequence is CASSWSPSGYGYTF. Written as DNA, the CDR3 is TGTGCCAGCAGTTGGTCCCCCAGCGGCTATGGCTACACCTTC.

The rearrangement links TRBV9 to TRBJ2-3; the D gene is possibly TRBD2 (6 bases). Between the trimmed V and J ends, which lost 3 bases and 6 bases, there was a span of 26 bases. The CDR3 length is 18 residues. From germline, CDR1 is SGDLS and CDR2 YYNGEE. CDR3 nucleotides: TGTGCCAGCAGCGCCGAGTACTCCGGGACTTCACACAAGGATACGCAGTATTTT. It encodes CASSAEYSGTSHKDTQYF.

The V and J genes are TRBV18 and TRBJ2-1; no definite D call. V dropped 2 bases and J dropped 2 bases, with 13 bases sitting between them. The CDR3 totals 16 residues. Germline V gives CDR1 KGHSH, CDR2 LQKENI. The CDR3 loop is CASSPESSWTYNEQFF. The CDR3 nucleotides are TGTGCCAGCTCACCAGAGTCTTCTTGGACCTACAATGAGCAGTTCTTC. The full variable domain, in which reference TRBV18 and TRBJ2-1 provide the parts outside the CDR3, is NAGVMQNPRHLVRRRGQEARLRCSPMKGHSHVYWYRQLPEEGLKFMVYLQKENIIDESGMPKERFSAEFPKEGPSILRIQQVVRGDSAAYFCASSPESSWTYNEQFFGPGTRLTVL.

The CDR3 DNA sequence: TGTGCCAGTAGTATAGATCCCGACCCTAATGAAAAACTGTTTTTT. Encoded protein: CASSIDPDPNEKLFF. The J gene is TRBJ1-4, the V gene TRBV19; D not certain. Germline CDR1 LNHDA, CDR2 SQIVND (reference sequence). V was trimmed by 0 bases and J by 3 bases, leaving 8 bases between them. The CDR3 loop spans 15 amino acids.

Concerning this clone: This same CDR3 is encoded by further DNA sequences in the sample. V usage is TRBV4-1 and J usage is TRBJ2-7; D call uncertain. Germline V gene sequence: CDR1 MGHRA, CDR2 YSYEKL. The V end was cut by 1 base, the J end by 0 bases, with 7 bases between. The CDR3 loop spans 14 amino acids. The CDR3 bases are TGCGCCAGCAGCCAAGCACCTAGCTCCTACGAGCAGTACTTC. Translated: CASSQAPSSYEQYF.

The rearrangement links TRBV13 to TRBJ2-3; the D gene could be TRBD1 or TRBD2 (5 bases each). Between the trimmed V and J ends, which lost 6 bases and 6 bases, there was a span of 19 bases. The length of the CDR3 is 15 residues. Germline V lookup: CDR1 PRHDT, CDR2 FYEKMQ (reference sequence). Here the CDR3 DNA reads TGTGCCAGCAGATACACGGTCGGGGCAATCGATACGCAGTATTTT. This translates into CASRYTVGAIDTQYF.

The J gene is TRBJ2-3, the V gene TRBV30; D unclear. This CDR3 region has 16 residues. Trimming removed 0 bases from V and 2 bases from J, with 15 bases in between. CDR1 is GTSNPN, CDR2 SVGIG, per germline (reference sequence). CDR3 region: CAWSVRSKLYTDTQYF. In nucleotides, the CDR3 is TGTGCCTGGAGTGTAAGGTCGAAGTTGTACACAGATACGCAGTATTTT.

This rearrangement joins TRBV5-4 to TRBJ1-2; D call uncertain. V lost 3 bases, J lost 0 bases, and 15 bases lay in between. Germline V gene lookup returns CDR1 SGHNT and CDR2 YYREEE (reference sequence). The CDR3 is 16 residues long. CDR3 in amino acids: CASSSPGELPNYGYTF. CDR3 sequence (DNA): TGTGCCAGCAGCTCCCCTGGGGAGTTACCTAACTATGGCTACACCTTC.

The CDR3, as DNA: TGTGCCAGCAGTGAACTACACGCCGAAGAGACCCAGTACTTC. Its translation is CASSELHAEETQYF. V gene TRBV25-1 combines with J gene TRBJ2-5; the D is unclear. V gave up 2 bases and J gave up 3 bases, with 10 bases separating them. The CDR3 has 14 amino acids. CDR1 and CDR2 (germline): MGHDK, SYGVNS.

The V call is TRBV28, the J call TRBJ2-7; D gene ambiguous. Deletions cut 1 base from V and 3 bases from J, with 16 bases between. The germline gives CDR1 MDHEN, CDR2 SYDVKM. The CDR3 spans 16 residues. The CDR3 sequence is CASSLFTGQANYEQYF. CDR3 in DNA: TGTGCCAGCAGTTTATTTACGGGTCAAGCCAACTACGAGCAGTACTTC. The full variable domain, its missing parts supplied by reference TRBV28 and TRBJ2-7, is DVKVTQSSRYLVKRTGEKVFLECVQDMDHENMFWYRQDPGLGLRLIYFSYDVKMKEKGDIPEGYSVSREKKERFSLILESASTNQTSMYLCASSLFTGQANYEQYFGPGTRLTVT.